This TCR beta chain was recorded in a study of T-cell memory formation after mild COVID-19. Notes on the study in general: Contracting clones from day 15 to 85 had balanced CD4/CD8; later expanders favoured CD4+. Largely, contracting CD4+ clones fell within CM and EM, and contracting CD8+ clones within EMRA. Memory from before infection featured some responding clones, which suggests cross-reactive memory joined.

A note on this clonotype: Its antigen is as yet unknown.

Via MiXCR, TCRdb re-called the 5' RACE reads, giving one row per CDR3 protein. The sample contains 380,000 or so distinct CDR3 sequences, approximately 14% of which appear only once. The V and J ends lost 0 bases and 0 bases respectively, with 12 bases between them. CDR3 length: 16 residues. Germline lookup yields CDR1 DFQATT and CDR2 SNEGSKA (reference sequence). This TCR was recovered from a man between 18 and 29 years old who had mild COVID-19 (a few samples of this study predate the infection). Cell type and time point are not known. Sequencing was done on a sample of PBMCs or a T cell subset sorted from them (not recorded which). The rearrangement links TRBV20-1 to TRBJ1-5; D is ambiguous. The CDR3 DNA reads TGCAGTGCTAGAGAAGTCGGGCACTATAGCAATCAGCCCCAGCATTTT. This gives the protein CSAREVGHYSNQPQHF.